A single sample is the source of the 27 T cell receptor beta chains below, sequenced in a study of cytomegalovirus exposure and HLA in healthy donors. In the PCR, 60 Vbeta and 13 Jbeta primers were used. Some clones are missing from TCRdb's copy, which holds only in-frame ones; the method was immunoSEQ multiplex PCR. The table shows about 92,000 clones, with over 70% occurring only once. The sample consisted of PBMCs. Receptors were obtained from a girl aged 2-10 years in good health and CMV-seropositive.

CDR3 residues: CASSRQFKSNYGYTF. CDR3 nucleotide sequence: TGTGCCAGCAGTAGACAGTTCAAATCTAACTATGGCTACACCTTC. The chain uses TRBV28 and TRBJ1-2; possible D gene TRBD1, 5 bases. CDR3 length: 15 residues. Trimming shortened V by 5 bases and J by 0 bases, and 13 bases separated the two germline ends. CDR1 and CDR2 from the germline V gene are MDHEN and SYDVKM.

V usage is TRBV28 and J usage is TRBJ1-5; possibly TRBD1 for D (6 bases). Per germline, CDR1 MDHEN and CDR2 SYDVKM. The V end lost 2 bases, the J end lost 2 bases, and 13 bases lay between the germline ends. This CDR3 contains 16 residues. CDR3 region: CASSLRQGIRNQPQHF. CDR3 in DNA: TGTGCCAGCAGTTTAAGGCAGGGGATACGCAATCAGCCCCAGCATTTT.

CDR3 in amino acids: CASSSETQSSGNTIYF. The CDR3 bases are TGTGCCAGCAGCTCAGAGACACAGAGCTCTGGAAACACCATATATTTT. The chain combines TRBV13 with TRBJ1-3; no clear D gene. This CDR3 spans 16 amino acids. The germline V gene encodes CDR1 PRHDT and CDR2 FYEKMQ (reference sequence). The ends were cut back, 4 bases at V and 0 bases at J, with 13 bases in the middle.

The chain carries TRBV7-9 and TRBJ2-3; D is undetermined. The V and J ends lost 1 base and 4 bases respectively, with 3 bases between them. CDR1 is SEHNR, CDR2 FQNEAQ, per germline (reference sequence). The CDR3 loop spans 12 amino acids. The CDR3 protein is CASSLEPDTQYF. As DNA, the CDR3 is TGTGCCAGCAGCTTAGAGCCAGATACGCAGTATTTT.

This chain connects TRBV6-4 to TRBJ1-2; TRBD1 aligns across 7 bases. The junction had 9 bases not matched to a gene; V was cut back by 3 bases and J by 8 bases. The CDR3 length is 14 residues. Germline V CDR1 and CDR2: MRHNA, SNTAGT. CDR3 amino acids: CASSERDSLSGYTF. CDR3 in DNA: TGTGCCAGCAGTGAGCGGGACAGCCTATCCGGCTACACCTTC.

This rearrangement joins TRBV29-1 to TRBJ2-1, with TRBD2 identical over 8 bases. CDR1 and CDR2 (germline): SQVTM, ANQGSEA. The CDR3 sequence is 14 residues long. V lost 1 base, J lost 4 bases, and 3 bases stayed unmatched. CDR3 sequence reads: CSVEGGLAYNEQFF. The DNA of the CDR3 is TGCAGCGTTGAAGGAGGACTAGCATACAATGAGCAGTTCTTC.

This clone came up a few times. This chain uses TRBV30 with TRBJ1-6, with 8 bases fitting TRBD1. After removal of 5 bases from V and 4 bases from J, the junction contained 10 bases not matched to a gene. The CDR3 contains 16 residues. CDR1 GTSNPN and CDR2 SVGIG come from the germline V gene (reference sequence). CDR3 nucleotides: TGTGCCTGGGTGAGACCAGGGGGCTTATATAATTCACCCCTCCACTTT. It specifies CAWVRPGGLYNSPLHF. The full variable domain, in which reference TRBV30 and TRBJ1-6 provide the parts outside the CDR3, is SQTIHQWPATLVQPVGSPLSLECTVEGTSNPNLYWYRQAAGRGLQLLFYSVGIGQISSEVPQNLSASRPQDRQFILSSKKLLLSDSGFYLCAWVRPGGLYNSPLHFGNGTRLTVT.

This clone was seen more than once but under ten times. This chain uses TRBV5-6 with TRBJ1-1; tentatively, D is TRBD1 (6 bases). Germline V gene sequence: CDR1 SGHDT, CDR2 YYEEEE. The V end lost 2 bases, the J end lost 1 base, and 6 bases lay between the germline ends. CDR3 size: 13 residues. CDR3 in DNA: TGTGCCAGCAGCTTAGGGGGGAACACTGAAGCTTTCTTT. Its protein product is CASSLGGNTEAFF.

The chain is built from TRBV27 and TRBJ2-3; a possible D gene is TRBD2 (6 bases). CDR1 MNHEY and CDR2 SMNVEV come from the germline V gene (reference sequence). V was cut by 5 bases and J by 5 bases, with 20 bases left in between. The CDR3 runs to 16 residues. In DNA, the CDR3 is TGTGCCAGCAGTCCACGACTGGCGGGATTTGTAGATACGCAGTATTTT. Protein sequence: CASSPRLAGFVDTQYF.

V is TRBV2 and J is TRBJ2-7; maybe TRBD2 (6 bases). Trimming stripped 7 bases from V and 3 bases from J, with 13 bases between. Per germline, CDR1 SNHLY and CDR2 FYNNEI. CDR3 length: 13 amino acids. The CDR3: CASKEGSDYEQYF. The DNA of the CDR3 is TGTGCCAGCAAGGAGGGCAGCGACTACGAGCAGTACTTC.

Here the CDR3 reads CASSESSTSGRGEQYF. In DNA form, the CDR3 reads TGCGCCAGCAGTGAGTCGTCGACTAGCGGGAGGGGAGAGCAGTACTTC. The chain uses TRBV10-2 and TRBJ2-7; 14 nucleotides match TRBD2. The CDR3 covers 16 residues. The ends lost 0 bases at V and 7 bases at J; junction bases unmatched: 5. Germline CDR1 is WSHSY and CDR2 is SAAADI.

The chain has TRBV5-4 and TRBJ2-5, with 9 bases identical to TRBD1. The CDR3 has 12 amino acids. The junction had 0 bases not matched to a gene; V was cut back by 5 bases and J by 4 bases. Germline V gives CDR1 SGHNT, CDR2 YYREEE (reference sequence). The CDR3 region is CASRTGGETQYF. As DNA, the CDR3 is TGTGCCAGCAGGACAGGGGGAGAGACCCAGTACTTC.

This chain uses TRBV5-6 with TRBJ1-6; maybe TRBD1 (6 bases). Trimming took 0 bases from V and 8 from J, leaving 6 bases between them. The CDR3 runs to 13 residues. Germline CDR1 reads SGHDT; CDR2 reads YYEEEE. The CDR3 nucleotides read TGTGCCAGCAGCTTGGACAGGGATTCACCCCTCCACTTT. As protein: CASSLDRDSPLHF.

This chain links TRBV5-1 with TRBJ2-1; D ambiguous. Germline V gene data show CDR1 as SGHRS and CDR2 as YFSETQ. V lost 9 bases and J lost 0, with 7 bases in between. CDR3 length: 12 amino acids. The CDR3 DNA reads TGCGCCACTTATAGCTCCTACAATGAGCAGTTCTTC. Its translation is CATYSSYNEQFF.

V usage is TRBV5-1 and J usage is TRBJ2-1, with D perhaps matching TRBD2 (5 bases). Between the trimmed V and J ends, which lost 6 bases and 0 bases, there was a span of 13 bases. Germline loops: CDR1 SGHRS, CDR2 YFSETQ. This CDR3 has 15 residues. CDR3 sequence reads: CASMVQEGSYNEQFF. For the CDR3, the DNA is TGCGCCAGCATGGTCCAAGAGGGCTCCTACAATGAGCAGTTCTTC.

CDR3: CASSIYGDYGYTF. For the CDR3, the DNA is TGTGCCAGTAGTATATACGGAGACTATGGCTACACCTTC. The chain joins TRBV19 to TRBJ1-2; the D is unclear. The CDR3 runs 13 residues. V was cut by 2 bases and J by 3 bases, with 7 bases left in between. Germline V gene lookup returns CDR1 LNHDA and CDR2 SQIVND (reference sequence).

The genes are TRBV30 and TRBJ2-7; unclear D gene. CDR1 is GTSNPN, CDR2 SVGIG, per germline (reference sequence). This CDR3 spans 13 amino acids. With 4 bases removed from V and 0 bases from J, the gap between germline ends came to 10 bases. The CDR3 DNA follows: TGTGCCTGGATTGGGCCAAGCTCCTACGAGCAGTACTTC. This codes for CAWIGPSSYEQYF.

The V gene is TRBV28, the J gene TRBJ1-1; D might be TRBD1 (6 bases). V was pared by 6 bases and J by 5 bases, with 19 bases between. The CDR3 is 15 residues long. The germline gives CDR1 MDHEN, CDR2 SYDVKM. Here the CDR3 reads CASSLQGSSRTEAFF. The CDR3 DNA follows: TGTGCCAGCAGCCTACAGGGCAGTTCTAGGACTGAAGCTTTCTTT.

CDR3 amino acids: CASRSGDQPQHF. The CDR3, as DNA: TGTGCCAGCAGGTCAGGGGATCAGCCCCAGCATTTT. The gene calls are TRBV2 and TRBJ1-5; D may be TRBD1 (6 bases). Trimming pared 6 bases from V and 5 bases from J, leaving 8 bases between. The CDR3 sequence is 12 residues long. Germline CDR1 and CDR2: SNHLY and FYNNEI.

The chain joins TRBV4-1 to TRBJ2-7, with 9 bases matching TRBD2. Per germline, CDR1 MGHRA and CDR2 YSYEKL. The CDR3 contains 15 residues. V shed 1 base and J 4 bases; nucleotides not matched to a gene: 5. CDR3 sequence (DNA): TGCGCCAGCAGCCAAGTCCTAGCGGGAAGTTACGAGCAGTACTTC. Amino acids: CASSQVLAGSYEQYF.

CDR3 nucleotides: TGCAGCGTTGACCGGGACAGATATACGCAGTATTTT. It yields the protein CSVDRDRYTQYF. The J gene is TRBJ2-3, the V gene TRBV29-1, with 7 bases fitting TRBD1. Germline assignment: CDR1 SQVTM and CDR2 ANQGSEA. The CDR3 sequence is 12 residues long. With 3 bases clipped from V and 7 bases from J, the junction kept 4 bases outside the gene matches.

This chain uses TRBV4-1 with TRBJ2-1, with 13 bases aligning to TRBD2. The CDR3 loop spans 20 amino acids. Per germline, CDR1 MGHRA and CDR2 YSYEKL. Trimming at V came to 0 bases and at J to 0 bases, leaving 8 bases not matched to a gene. The CDR3 sequence is CASSQDRGTSGILSYNEQFF. Here the CDR3 DNA reads TGCGCCAGCAGCCAAGATCGGGGGACTAGCGGGATCCTCTCCTACAATGAGCAGTTCTTC.

This rearrangement joins TRBV2 to TRBJ2-1; 8 nucleotides line up with TRBD2. Germline V lookup: CDR1 SNHLY, CDR2 FYNNEI. J gave up 6 bases and V 6 bases, and 7 bases lay outside the gene matches. CDR3 length: 14 amino acids. CDR3 sequence: CASSPSGLANEQFF. The DNA of the CDR3 is TGTGCCAGCAGCCCTAGCGGGCTGGCCAATGAGCAGTTCTTC.

This sequence joins TRBV4-2 and TRBJ2-5, with 8 bases identical to TRBD2. Germline V gives CDR1 LGHNA, CDR2 YNFKEQ. CDR3 length: 16 amino acids. V dropped 2 bases and J dropped 5; count of bases not matched to a gene: 10. As DNA, the CDR3 is TGTGCCAGCAGCCAAAATAGCGGGACGGGTCGCGAGACCCAGTACTTC. Translation gives CASSQNSGTGRETQYF.

The chain joins TRBV6-5 to TRBJ2-3, with D perhaps matching TRBD1 (7 bases). The CDR3 covers 15 residues. Germline V CDR1 and CDR2: MNHEY, SVGAGI. V was trimmed by 5 bases and J by 6 bases, leaving 18 bases between them. This CDR3 reads CASSPWTGGGDTQYF. The CDR3 DNA reads TGTGCCAGCAGTCCTTGGACAGGAGGAGGGGATACGCAGTATTTT.

This chain links TRBV5-6 with TRBJ2-7; D is possibly TRBD2 (5 bases). The V gene's germline CDR1 is SGHDT and CDR2 YYEEEE. The CDR3 is 15 amino acids. With 4 bases removed from V and 3 bases from J, the gap between germline ends came to 17 bases. CDR3 amino acids: CASSLPGLLVYEQYF. CDR3 DNA sequence: TGTGCCAGCAGCCTGCCCGGACTCCTGGTCTACGAGCAGTACTTC. The full variable domain, rest sourced from reference TRBV5-6 and TRBJ2-7, is DAGVTQSPTHLIKTRGQQVTLRCSPKSGHDTVSWYQQALGQGPQFIFQYYEEEERQRGNFPDRFSGHQFPNYSSELNVNALLLGDSALYLCASSLPGLLVYEQYFGPGTRLTVT.

V gene TRBV27 combines with J gene TRBJ1-1; D call uncertain. This CDR3 comprises 14 residues. V was pared by 3 bases and J by 6 bases, with 14 bases between. CDR1 is MNHEY, CDR2 SMNVEV, per germline (reference sequence). The CDR3 here is CASSFDVRGAEAFF. Written as DNA, the CDR3 is TGTGCCAGCAGTTTTGACGTCCGGGGAGCTGAAGCTTTCTTT.